A selection of T cell receptor beta chains follows, all from one sample in a study of T cells after yellow fever vaccination. Each CDR3 protein is one row after TCRdb ran MiXCR on the 5' RACE reads. Among 250,000 to 400,000 distinct CDR3 sequences, approximately 4% were seen once, and the ten largest hold about 26%. Sequences were derived from PBMCs, sampled 5 days after the yellow fever booster vaccination. All receptors come from a man aged 18 to 29 who received the YFV17D yellow fever vaccine. Each CDR3 is given with its conserved first and last residue. A D gene is named only where the DNA matches it firmly. Size is omitted from some rows. Given values are once, few, many or a class for expanded clones.

v_gene: TRBV4-3; abundance: many; len: 18; d_gene: .; j_gene: TRBJ2-2; CDR3nt: TGCGCCAGCAGCCAAGAACCGAGGATCCGCTCGAACACCGGGGAGCTGTTTTTT; CDR3aa: CASSQEPRIRSNTGELFF
v_gene: TRBV10-2; abundance: many; len: 14; d_gene: .; j_gene: TRBJ2-1; CDR3nt: TGCGCCACTCGCGGGGCGGGGCTCGAGAATGAGCAGTTCTTC; CDR3aa: CATRGAGLENEQFF
v_gene: TRBV2; abundance: few; len: 12; d_gene: .; j_gene: TRBJ2-3; CDR3nt: TGTGCCAGCAGCCGACTTGGAGATACGCAGTATTTT; CDR3aa: CASSRLGDTQYF
v_gene: TRBV29-1; abundance: .; len: 15; d_gene: .; j_gene: TRBJ2-6; CDR3nt: TGCAGCGTTGATGGTGTGGGGGCCGGGGCCAACGTCCTGACTTTC; CDR3aa: CSVDGVGAGANVLTF
v_gene: TRBV6-6; abundance: few; len: 13; d_gene: .; j_gene: TRBJ1-3; CDR3nt: TGTGCCAGCACCCCAATGGGTGGAAACACCATATATTTT; CDR3aa: CASTPMGGNTIYF
v_gene: TRBV6-5; abundance: many; len: 14; d_gene: .; j_gene: TRBJ2-3; CDR3nt: TGTGCCAGCAGCGCACAGGGTCCGCCAGATACGCAGTATTTT; CDR3aa: CASSAQGPPDTQYF
v_gene: TRBV27; abundance: .; len: 15; d_gene: .; j_gene: TRBJ1-5; CDR3nt: TGTGCCAGCAGCCCTTCGCCGACAGTCAATCAGCCCCAGCATTTT; CDR3aa: CASSPSPTVNQPQHF
v_gene: TRBV24-1; abundance: many; len: 15; d_gene: TRBD2; j_gene: TRBJ2-1; CDR3nt: TGTGCCACCAGTGAAGCCGGGACTACCATCAGTGAGCAGTTCTTC; CDR3aa: CATSEAGTTISEQFF
v_gene: TRBV15; abundance: .; len: 14; d_gene: .; j_gene: TRBJ1-4; CDR3nt: TGTGCCACCAGCGCGGGCCTCGGAAATGAAAAACTGTTTTTT; CDR3aa: CATSAGLGNEKLFF
v_gene: TRBV7-2; abundance: few; len: 13; d_gene: .; j_gene: TRBJ2-3; CDR3nt: TGTGCCAGCAGCTCTATCCGTCTAGATACGCAGTATTTT; CDR3aa: CASSSIRLDTQYF
v_gene: TRBV5-1; abundance: many; len: 13; d_gene: .; j_gene: TRBJ2-4; CDR3nt: TGCGCCAGCCGTGAGCTAGCCAAAAACATTCAGTACTTC; CDR3aa: CASRELAKNIQYF
v_gene: TRBV4-3; abundance: few; len: 15; d_gene: TRBD2; j_gene: TRBJ2-1; CDR3nt: TGCGCCAGCAGCCAGGCAGCGGGGGGGTACAATGAGCAGTTCTTC; CDR3aa: CASSQAAGGYNEQFF
v_gene: TRBV6-2/TRBV6-3; abundance: .; len: 13; d_gene: .; j_gene: TRBJ2-7; CDR3nt: TGTGCCAGCAGTTTTTCCCGAACCTACGAGCAGTACTTC; CDR3aa: CASSFSRTYEQYF
v_gene: TRBV29-1; abundance: .; len: 15; d_gene: TRBD1; j_gene: TRBJ1-1; CDR3nt: TGCAGCGTTGGGTATACCGGGACAGGGAGTGCTGAAGCTTTCTTT; CDR3aa: CSVGYTGTGSAEAFF
v_gene: TRBV4-3; abundance: few; len: 19; d_gene: TRBD2; j_gene: TRBJ2-2; CDR3nt: TGCGCCAGCAGCCAAGAAGCGGGGGGGCTGTTACCGGGGACCGGGGAGCTGTTTTTT; CDR3aa: CASSQEAGGLLPGTGELFF
v_gene: TRBV19; abundance: few; len: 14; d_gene: TRBD1; j_gene: TRBJ1-2; CDR3nt: TGTGCCAGTAGACAGGGGTTGGAGTCCTATGGCTACACCTTC; CDR3aa: CASRQGLESYGYTF
v_gene: TRBV5-1; abundance: .; len: 14; d_gene: .; j_gene: TRBJ2-5; CDR3nt: TGCGCCAGCAGCCTCCCTGCGGGGACAGAGACCCAGTACTTC; CDR3aa: CASSLPAGTETQYF
v_gene: TRBV6-6; abundance: many; len: 12; d_gene: .; j_gene: TRBJ1-6; CDR3nt: TGTGCCAGCAGTTCCGGGCCTGGGACAAAAGGGTTT; CDR3aa: CASSSGPGTKGF
v_gene: TRBV7-2; abundance: many; len: 15; d_gene: .; j_gene: TRBJ2-5; CDR3nt: TGTGCCAGCAGCGCCCGCGGGTGGGGCCAAGAGACCCAGTACTTC; CDR3aa: CASSARGWGQETQYF
v_gene: TRBV19; abundance: .; len: 13; d_gene: .; j_gene: TRBJ1-5; CDR3nt: TGTGCCAGTAGTATCGTCGGCAATCAGCCCCAGCATTTT; CDR3aa: CASSIVGNQPQHF
v_gene: TRBV5-1; abundance: few; len: 12; d_gene: TRBD1; j_gene: TRBJ1-1; CDR3nt: TGCGCCAGCAGCATCGACAGGGGAGAAGCTTTCTTT; CDR3aa: CASSIDRGEAFF